The T cell receptor (beta chain) described here comes from a study of cytomegalovirus exposure and HLA in healthy donors. V was trimmed by 4 bases and J by 5 bases, leaving 8 bases between them. The CDR3 is 12 amino acids. Germline loops: CDR1 SEHNR, CDR2 FQNEAQ (reference sequence). In the PCR, 60 Vbeta and 13 Jbeta primers were used. This table comes from immunoSEQ multiplex PCR, and its TCRdb copy is limited to in-frame clones, with some not included. The sample includes some 170,000 clones, over 80% of them seen just once. This clonotype was obtained from a girl aged 10 to 17 in good health and CMV-seropositive. Material: PBMCs. The V and J genes are TRBV7-9 and TRBJ2-5, with D uncertain. Here the CDR3 reads CASSSAEETQYF. DNA of the CDR3: TGTGCCAGCAGCTCGGCGGAGGAGACCCAGTACTTC.